This T cell receptor beta chain was documented in a study of blood T cell repertoires in COVID-19. Study-level information: COVID-19 samples, acute and convalescent, were from the United States, Italy and Spain. Sources were T cells, B-cell-depleted T cells, or PBMCs; the material itself was cDNA or gDNA.

V was shortened by 2 bases and J by 0 bases, with 12 bases between the two germline ends. From germline, CDR1 is KGHDR and CDR2 SFDVKD. CDR3 length: 16 amino acids. In the original processing: From reference gene primer amplification, estimates of nucleated cell counts were derived. TCRdb's copy holds only in-frame clones and misses some; the assay was immunoSEQ multiplex PCR. Clone size and V and J calls were adopted from that table, with D and trimming inferred from the DNA. Found here are tens of thousands of clones, almost 90% of them singletons; the top ten hold over 20%. The origin of this receptor is a woman aged 45-59 years with active or convalescent COVID-19. Source material: peripheral blood. The rearrangement links TRBV24-1 to TRBJ1-1, with no clear D. The CDR3 nucleotides are TGTGCCACCAGTGATTGGGCAGGCCGCGTGAACACTGAAGCTTTCTTT. Its protein product is CATSDWAGRVNTEAFF.